This entry concerns a single T cell receptor (beta chain). The data originate from a study of blood T cell repertoires in COVID-19. Libraries were prepared by immunoSEQ multiplex PCR; TCRdb keeps only in-frame clonotypes and omits some of them. The repertoire holds tens of thousands of clones, with 70% to 80% as singletons. The origin of this receptor is a human donor in a cohort sampled during active COVID-19. The sequencing input was peripheral blood.

The chain's CDR3 is CASSPGLARNTGELFF. CDR3 bases: TGTGCCAGCAGCCCGGGACTAGCGAGAAACACCGGGGAGCTGTTTTTT. The chain carries TRBV14 and TRBJ2-2; TRBD2 matches at 10 bases. Looked up from germline, CDR1 is SGHDN and CDR2 is FVKESK. V was pared by 4 bases and J by 2 bases, with 4 bases of the junction left unmatched. This CDR3 contains 16 residues.